Listed below are T cell receptor beta chains from one sample, sequenced in a study of T-cell memory formation after mild COVID-19. TCRdb redid the calling of the 5' RACE reads with MiXCR, one entry per CDR3 protein. This repertoire shows 250,000 to 350,000 distinct CDR3 sequences, around an eighth found once; its top ten account for around 20%. Sequencing was carried out using PBMCs or a T cell subset sorted from them (not recorded which). These receptors were obtained from a man younger than 35 who had mild COVID-19 (a few samples of this study predate the infection). Cell type and time point are not known. Both conserved end residues are part of each CDR3. Fields, in order: V gene, clone size, D gene, J gene, CDR3 length, CDR3 protein. The D gene is left open where the match is weak. Clone sizes are given selectively: once, few, many, or a class where the clone is expanded.

v_call: TRBV5-1; clone_size: .; d_call: .; j_call: TRBJ2-1; cdr3_length: 13; cdr3_aa: CASSGRAYNEQFF
v_call: TRBV4-2; clone_size: few; d_call: .; j_call: TRBJ2-1; cdr3_length: 14; cdr3_aa: CASSQVGAGYEQFF
v_call: TRBV7-3; clone_size: .; d_call: .; j_call: TRBJ1-2; cdr3_length: 13; cdr3_aa: CASSEVGGGGYTF
v_call: TRBV5-5; clone_size: .; d_call: .; j_call: TRBJ1-2; cdr3_length: 14; cdr3_aa: CASSLNRVDYGYTF
v_call: TRBV3-2; clone_size: .; d_call: .; j_call: TRBJ2-3; cdr3_length: 14; cdr3_aa: CATLAGISTDTQYF
v_call: TRBV20-1; clone_size: .; d_call: TRBD2; j_call: TRBJ2-1; cdr3_length: 14; cdr3_aa: CSAPENERGFEQFF
v_call: TRBV7-2; clone_size: few; d_call: TRBD1; j_call: TRBJ1-2; cdr3_length: 13; cdr3_aa: CASSPDRVGGYTF
v_call: TRBV20-1; clone_size: few; d_call: .; j_call: TRBJ1-1; cdr3_length: 12; cdr3_aa: CSAPKQGDEAFF
v_call: TRBV5-1; clone_size: .; d_call: .; j_call: TRBJ2-7; cdr3_length: 16; cdr3_aa: CASSGPRGGSIREQYF
v_call: TRBV6-5; clone_size: many; d_call: TRBD1; j_call: TRBJ2-1; cdr3_length: 16; cdr3_aa: CASTGTGGALYNEQFF
v_call: TRBV12-3/TRBV12-4; clone_size: .; d_call: TRBD2; j_call: TRBJ2-1; cdr3_length: 14; cdr3_aa: CASRPGTSGDEQFF
v_call: TRBV9; clone_size: .; d_call: .; j_call: TRBJ1-5; cdr3_length: 15; cdr3_aa: CASSAGRNSNQPQHF
v_call: TRBV15; clone_size: few; d_call: .; j_call: TRBJ2-5; cdr3_length: 14; cdr3_aa: CATSRATQRETQYF
v_call: TRBV28; clone_size: .; d_call: .; j_call: TRBJ2-1; cdr3_length: 15; cdr3_aa: CASSYQDRWGDEQFF
v_call: TRBV12-3/TRBV12-4; clone_size: .; d_call: .; j_call: TRBJ2-6; cdr3_length: 19; cdr3_aa: CASKSSAQGRGTGANVLTF
v_call: TRBV7-9; clone_size: few; d_call: .; j_call: TRBJ2-5; cdr3_length: 14; cdr3_aa: CASSLAQGRGAQYF
v_call: TRBV29-1; clone_size: many; d_call: .; j_call: TRBJ1-2; cdr3_length: 10; cdr3_aa: CSVGRLGYTF
v_call: TRBV4-3; clone_size: .; d_call: .; j_call: TRBJ1-4; cdr3_length: 16; cdr3_aa: CASSQDVRGAGGKLFF
v_call: TRBV12-3/TRBV12-4; clone_size: many; d_call: .; j_call: TRBJ2-7; cdr3_length: 14; cdr3_aa: CASSLAGAAGEQYF
v_call: TRBV5-6; clone_size: .; d_call: .; j_call: TRBJ1-2; cdr3_length: 14; cdr3_aa: CASRGGGRGDGYTF
v_call: TRBV21-1; clone_size: .; d_call: .; j_call: TRBJ1-5; cdr3_length: 17; cdr3_aa: CASSNRAARAGDQPQHF
v_call: TRBV9; clone_size: once; d_call: TRBD2; j_call: TRBJ2-5; cdr3_length: 14; cdr3_aa: CASTQGAGQETQYF
v_call: TRBV5-1; clone_size: few; d_call: .; j_call: TRBJ2-5; cdr3_length: 15; cdr3_aa: CASSGGGVSSETQYF
v_call: TRBV10-2; clone_size: few; d_call: TRBD1; j_call: TRBJ1-5; cdr3_length: 17; cdr3_aa: CASSERTGVRSNQPQHF
v_call: TRBV12-3/TRBV12-4; clone_size: few; d_call: .; j_call: TRBJ2-6; cdr3_length: 14; cdr3_aa: CATGRGAGANVLTF
v_call: TRBV18; clone_size: .; d_call: .; j_call: TRBJ2-5; cdr3_length: 11; cdr3_aa: CASSPQETQNF
v_call: TRBV9; clone_size: once; d_call: TRBD2; j_call: TRBJ2-1; cdr3_length: 15; cdr3_aa: CASSVVGTSGNEQFF
v_call: TRBV7-2; clone_size: few; d_call: .; j_call: TRBJ2-3; cdr3_length: 14; cdr3_aa: CASSLGRATDTQYF
v_call: TRBV14; clone_size: .; d_call: .; j_call: TRBJ1-2; cdr3_length: 14; cdr3_aa: CASSQLLALYGYTF
v_call: TRBV20-1; clone_size: few; d_call: .; j_call: TRBJ1-1; cdr3_length: 14; cdr3_aa: CSARDNGGDTEAFF
v_call: TRBV14; clone_size: .; d_call: .; j_call: TRBJ2-1; cdr3_length: 14; cdr3_aa: CASSPLSSYNEQFF
v_call: TRBV5-4; clone_size: .; d_call: TRBD2; j_call: TRBJ2-1; cdr3_length: 17; cdr3_aa: CASSPSQTGGPGDEQFF
v_call: TRBV14; clone_size: few; d_call: .; j_call: TRBJ2-7; cdr3_length: 11; cdr3_aa: CASSQNRAPDF
v_call: TRBV11-2; clone_size: .; d_call: .; j_call: TRBJ2-1; cdr3_length: 14; cdr3_aa: CASSAQAGDNEQFF
v_call: TRBV28; clone_size: .; d_call: .; j_call: TRBJ1-3; cdr3_length: 15; cdr3_aa: CASSLNMEPGNTIYF
v_call: TRBV7-9; clone_size: few; d_call: TRBD2; j_call: TRBJ2-5; cdr3_length: 16; cdr3_aa: CASSFSGGPGQETQYF
v_call: TRBV4-2; clone_size: .; d_call: TRBD2; j_call: TRBJ2-3; cdr3_length: 17; cdr3_aa: CASSQSASGGHTDTQYF
v_call: TRBV6-5; clone_size: .; d_call: .; j_call: TRBJ2-7; cdr3_length: 15; cdr3_aa: CASSSAGERAYEQYF
v_call: TRBV20-1; clone_size: .; d_call: TRBD2; j_call: TRBJ2-3; cdr3_length: 15; cdr3_aa: CSAVLAGMFPDTQYF
v_call: TRBV5-1; clone_size: .; d_call: .; j_call: TRBJ2-3; cdr3_length: 14; cdr3_aa: CASSERAGGDTQYF
v_call: TRBV2; clone_size: many; d_call: .; j_call: TRBJ2-1; cdr3_length: 12; cdr3_aa: CASGGIGNEQFF
v_call: TRBV2; clone_size: .; d_call: .; j_call: TRBJ2-3; cdr3_length: 14; cdr3_aa: CASSEEQITDTQYF
v_call: TRBV5-1; clone_size: .; d_call: .; j_call: TRBJ2-3; cdr3_length: 14; cdr3_aa: CASSLAGRGNTQYF
v_call: TRBV7-2; clone_size: many; d_call: .; j_call: TRBJ2-1; cdr3_length: 14; cdr3_aa: CASSFGARYTEQFF
v_call: TRBV25-1; clone_size: .; d_call: .; j_call: TRBJ2-1; cdr3_length: 14; cdr3_aa: CASSEPGLGNEQFF
v_call: TRBV3-1; clone_size: .; d_call: TRBD1; j_call: TRBJ2-6; cdr3_length: 17; cdr3_aa: CASSRGGTLTGANVLTF